Following are 27 T cell receptor beta chains from one sample sequenced in a study of T cell repertoires in cytomegalovirus infection (dated by TCRdb to about 2019). Reads for this sample came from an Illumina HiSeq 1500. The public reads were quality trimmed at Q25 with fastp and then assembled into clones with MiXCR by TCRdb, keeping productive beta chains. Identical CDR3 protein sequences are pooled into one entry, listed with their most common genes and DNA. The sample yields hundreds of thousands of distinct CDR3 sequences; less than 40% were counted once. The ten largest clones add up to 2.5% to 3.5% of the sample. The sample taken for sequencing was PBMCs. The receptors come from a human donor in good health (CMV status not recorded). Some clones in this sample may be carry-over from other donors' samples.

This rearrangement joins TRBV5-5 to TRBJ2-3; possibly TRBD2 for D (6 bases). Germline V gives CDR1 SGHKS, CDR2 YYEKEE (reference sequence). This CDR3 is built from 16 residues. V was clipped by 0 bases and J by 2 bases, with 13 bases between them. CDR3 bases: TGTGCCAGCAGCTTGGTCTGGCGGGGATTCACAGATACGCAGTATTTT. It specifies CASSLVWRGFTDTQYF.

The rearrangement joins TRBV7-6 to TRBJ2-1; 8 bases are shared with TRBD1. Germline CDR1 SGHVS, CDR2 FNYEAQ. The CDR3 sequence is 14 residues long. After removal of 2 bases from V and 5 bases from J, the junction contained 2 bases not matched to a gene. As DNA, the CDR3 is TGTGCCAGCAGCTTATACAGGGGGGACAATGAGCAGTTCTTC. Its translation is CASSLYRGDNEQFF.

This clonotype was recorded a few times. This chain uses TRBV12-3 or TRBV12-4 with TRBJ2-7; D may be TRBD1 or TRBD2 (7 bases each). This CDR3 is built from 13 residues. V was clipped by 6 bases and J by 4 bases, with 13 bases between them. The CDR3 DNA reads as TGTGCCAGCAGGTCGCAGGGGGGGTACGAGCAGTACTTC. As protein: CASRSQGGYEQYF.

For this clonotype: This may be a read error, as it is one base from a much larger clone. The gene calls are TRBV7-2 and TRBJ1-1; TRBD1 matches 8 bases. This CDR3 is 15 amino acids long. Germline CDR1 and CDR2: SGHTA and FQGNSA. The DNA of the CDR3 is TGTGCCAGCAGCTTATGGACAGGGCCGAACACTGAAGATTTCTTT. Translation: CASSLWTGPNTEDFF. The variable domain in full, completed from reference TRBV7-2 and TRBJ1-1, reads GAGVSQSPSNKVTEKGKDVELRCDPISGHTALYWYRQSLGQGLEFLIYFQGNSAPDKSGLPSDRFSAERTGGSVSTLTIQRTQQEDSAVYLCASSLWTGPNTEDFFGQGTRLTVV.

This clonotype was seen more than once but under ten times. The genes are TRBV7-9 and TRBJ1-1; unclear D gene. Trimming left V 1 base short and J 6 bases short, with 12 bases between. The length of the CDR3 is 14 residues. CDR1 is SEHNR and CDR2 is FQNEAQ in the germline V gene (reference sequence). In DNA, the CDR3 is TGTGCCAGCAGCTTAGATGGGGTTGGAGCTGAAGCTTTCTTT. It translates to CASSLDGVGAEAFF. Full variable domain (remainder filled in from reference TRBV7-9 and TRBJ1-1): DTGVSQNPRHKITKRGQNVTFRCDPISEHNRLYWYRQTLGQGPEFLTYFQNEAQLEKSRLLSDRFSAERPKGSFSTLEIQRTEQGDSAMYLCASSLDGVGAEAFFGQGTRLTVV.

The chain carries TRBV19 and TRBJ2-5; D unclear. This CDR3 is built from 14 residues. Trimming took 6 bases from V and 1 from J, leaving 12 bases between them. Germline CDR1 reads LNHDA; CDR2 reads SQIVND (reference sequence). The CDR3 DNA is TGTGCCAGTAGCCACGGTTGGGGCCAAGAGACCCAGTACTTC. Encoded protein: CASSHGWGQETQYF.

In regard to this clonotype: At one end the junction does not follow the germline gene, possibly because of a read error. The chain recombines TRBV7-2 with TRBJ2-7; possibly TRBD2 for D (5 bases). Germline V gene data show CDR1 as SGHTA and CDR2 as FQGNSA. The CDR3 has 13 residues. This CDR3 is CASSRGSHYEKYF. The CDR3 DNA sequence: TGTGCAAGCAGCCGAGGGTCGCACTACGAGAAGTACTTC.

The chain carries TRBV6-2 or TRBV6-3 and TRBJ1-5; maybe TRBD1 (6 bases). This CDR3 is built from 13 residues. Germline lookup yields CDR1 MNHEY and CDR2 SVGEGT. V gave up 9 bases and J gave up 13 bases, with 22 bases separating them. CDR3: CASRGTTGGWQHF. The CDR3 bases are TGTGCCAGTCGGGGGACAACAGGTGGGTGGCAGCATTTT.

This clonotype was observed a single time. The junction and the germline gene differ at one end; a read error may be behind it. V gene TRBV19 combines with J gene TRBJ1-1; D not resolved. Germline lookup yields CDR1 LNHDA and CDR2 SQIVND (reference sequence). This CDR3 is 14 amino acids long. The CDR3: CASISALMNTEDFF. The CDR3 coding sequence is TGTGCCAGTATTTCCGCGCTAATGAACACTGAAGATTTCTTT.

The table lists this clonotype with a few counts. The chain combines TRBV28 with TRBJ2-1, with D unclear. CDR3 length equals 17 residues. Looked up from germline, CDR1 is MDHEN and CDR2 is SYDVKM. Trimming left V 5 bases short and J 3 bases short, with 20 bases between. The chain's CDR3 is CASSIPLGMGFYNEQFF. The CDR3 bases are TGTGCCAGCAGTATACCCTTGGGGATGGGCTTCTACAATGAGCAGTTCTTC. The complete variable domain, with remaining parts taken from reference TRBV28 and TRBJ2-1, reads DVKVTQSSRYLVKRTGEKVFLECVQDMDHENMFWYRQDPGLGLRLIYFSYDVKMKEKGDIPEGYSVSREKKERFSLILESASTNQTSMYLCASSIPLGMGFYNEQFFGPGTRLTVL.

The chain joins TRBV19 to TRBJ1-5, with D unresolved. CDR3 size: 22 residues. Between the trimmed V and J ends, which lost 2 bases and 3 bases, there was a span of 32 bases. Germline lookup yields CDR1 LNHDA and CDR2 SQIVND (reference sequence). Here the CDR3 DNA reads TGTGCCAGTAGTATAACGAAAGGGAGCTTGAGAGAGCGGGTACGCAACAATCAGCCCCAGCATTTT. Translating gives CASSITKGSLRERVRNNQPQHF.

The table lists this clonotype with a few counts. The V gene is TRBV7-2, the J gene TRBJ1-1, with D possibly TRBD1 on 5 matching bases. Deletions cut 1 base from V and 7 bases from J, with 10 bases between. The germline V gene has CDR1 SGHTA and CDR2 FQGNSA. This CDR3 is 13 amino acids long. The CDR3: CASSLVWGGEAFF. CDR3 sequence (DNA): TGTGCCAGCAGCTTAGTGTGGGGCGGTGAAGCTTTCTTT.

This clonotype has at least ten counts. The V gene is TRBV6-1, the J gene TRBJ2-5; no clear D. This CDR3 region has 15 residues. Germline values: CDR1 MNHNS, CDR2 SASEGT. Trimming took 0 bases from V and 5 from J, leaving 13 bases between them. CDR3 region: CASSEARGAWETQYF. CDR3 bases: TGTGCCAGCAGTGAAGCTCGAGGAGCGTGGGAGACCCAGTACTTC.

This clonotype was seen only a few times. This chain joins TRBV19 and TRBJ1-5; no clear D gene. The germline V and J ends were trimmed by 3 bases and 0 bases, with 12 bases remaining between them. The germline V gene has CDR1 LNHDA and CDR2 SQIVND (reference sequence). CDR3 length equals 16 residues. In nucleotides, the CDR3 is TGTGCCAGTAGTATTAGGAGGGAAGATAGCAATCAGCCCCAGCATTTT. This gives the protein CASSIRREDSNQPQHF. Full variable domain (rest looked up from reference TRBV19 and TRBJ1-5): DGGITQSPKYLFRKEGQNVTLSCEQNLNHDAMYWYRQDPGQGLRLIYYSQIVNDFQKGDIAEGYSVSREKKESFPLTVTSAQKNPTAFYLCASSIRREDSNQPQHFGDGTRLSIL.

This chain connects TRBV11-1 to TRBJ2-5; 14 bases agree with TRBD2. From germline, CDR1 is SGHAT and CDR2 FQDESV (reference sequence). The CDR3 has 16 residues. V trimming: 5 bases; J trimming: 5 bases; junction bases outside the gene matches: 7. The CDR3 sequence: CASSPGLAGVRETQYF. Written as DNA, the CDR3 is TGTGCCAGCAGCCCGGGACTAGCGGGAGTGAGGGAGACCCAGTACTTC.

The chain has TRBV6-2 or TRBV6-3 and TRBJ2-4; weak D call: TRBD1 (5 bases). V lost 6 bases and J 15 bases, leaving 15 bases between the germline ends. The germline V gene has CDR1 MNHEY and CDR2 SVGEGT. The length of the CDR3 is 11 residues. The CDR3 loop reads CASRVKGYWYF. The CDR3 coding sequence is TGTGCCAGCAGGGTGAAGGGGTATTGGTACTTC.

This clonotype occurred a few times. The CDR3 nucleotides are TGTGCCAGCAGCCCCCTCGGGACCCAGTACTTC. It is translated as CASSPLGTQYF. The chain links TRBV7-6 to TRBJ2-5; D is undetermined. This CDR3 is 11 amino acids long. Germline V gene data show CDR1 as SGHVS and CDR2 as FNYEAQ. V lost 5 bases to trimming and J lost 7 bases, with 8 bases between them. The entire variable domain, with the rest obtained from reference TRBV7-6 and TRBJ2-5, is as follows: GAGVSQSPRYKVTKRGQDVALRCDPISGHVSLYWYRQALGQGPEFLTYFNYEAQQDKSGLPNDRFSAERPEGSISTLTIQRTEQRDSAMYRCASSPLGTQYFGPGTRLLVL.

The chain carries TRBV2 and TRBJ2-1; 10 bases are a match to TRBD2. This CDR3 has 13 amino acids. Germline V CDR1 and CDR2: SNHLY, FYNNEI. The junction had 4 bases not matched to a gene; V was cut back by 8 bases and J by 6 bases. The CDR3 DNA reads as TGTGCCAGCCCTAGCGGGAGTCGCAATGAGCAGTTCTTC. It encodes CASPSGSRNEQFF.

The chain recombines TRBV11-3 with TRBJ1-1; a possible D gene is TRBD1 (5 bases). Deletions cut 5 bases from V and 7 bases from J, with 14 bases between. There are 13 residues in the CDR3. CDR1 and CDR2 (germline): SGHNT, YENEEA. CDR3 amino acids: CASSLGGTSEAFF. For the CDR3, the DNA is TGTGCCAGCAGCCTGGGGGGGACCAGTGAAGCTTTCTTT.

The genes are TRBV4-1 and TRBJ1-6, with 8 bases identical to TRBD1. The length of the CDR3 is 15 residues. With 3 bases clipped from V and 9 bases from J, the junction kept 7 bases outside the gene matches. The germline V gene has CDR1 MGHRA and CDR2 YSYEKL. Here the CDR3 reads CASSHETGVGSPLHF. CDR3 sequence (DNA): TGCGCCAGCAGCCATGAGACAGGGGTAGGTTCACCCCTCCACTTT.

The V gene is TRBV12-3 or TRBV12-4, the J gene TRBJ1-2, with D unresolved. Trimming cost V 3 bases and J 3 bases, with 11 bases left between them. The CDR3 is 14 residues long. CDR3 bases: TGTGCCAGCAGTTTTGCGGACCCCTACTATGGCTACACCTTC. Translation gives CASSFADPYYGYTF.

Notes on this clonotype: One end of the junction is discordant with germline, which a read error may explain. The genes are TRBV20-1 and TRBJ1-3; 7 bases align to TRBD1. This CDR3 has 17 residues. From germline, CDR1 is DFQATT and CDR2 SNEGSKA (reference sequence). CDR3 in DNA: TGCAGTGCTAGAGTGGACCGGGACAGCGACTCTGGAAACACCCTATATTTT. This gives the protein CSARVDRDSDSGNTLYF.

The V gene is TRBV5-4, the J gene TRBJ2-2; no clear D gene. The CDR3 runs to 15 residues. Trimming removed 0 bases at V and 5 bases at J, with 11 bases between. Per the germline V gene, CDR1 is SGHNT and CDR2 is YYREEE (reference sequence). CDR3 sequence: CASSLESRNTGELFF. In DNA form, the CDR3 reads TGTGCCAGCAGCTTGGAGTCCCGGAATACCGGGGAGCTGTTTTTT.

This chain uses TRBV20-1 with TRBJ1-4; 7 positions match TRBD1. This CDR3 comprises 15 residues. V trimming: 0 bases; J trimming: 4 bases; junction bases outside the gene matches: 5. CDR1 is DFQATT, CDR2 SNEGSKA, per germline (reference sequence). In DNA, the CDR3 is TGCAGTGCTAGAGATAAGGGACAGAGTAATGAAAAACTGTTTTTT. Translation: CSARDKGQSNEKLFF.

Of note for this clonotype: A much more abundant neighbour one base away suggests this may be a read error. This chain links TRBV7-2 with TRBJ2-3; TRBD1 might be the D (5 bases). The CDR3 has 14 residues. Germline V gene sequence: CDR1 SGHTA, CDR2 FQGNSA. CDR3: CASSLVPTTDKQYF. In DNA, the CDR3 is TGTGCCAGCAGCTTAGTCCCCACGACAGATAAGCAGTATTTT.

The J gene is TRBJ2-6, the V gene TRBV7-6; 16 nucleotides match TRBD2. In germline, CDR1 is SGHVS, CDR2 FNYEAQ. The V segment lost 6 bases and the J segment 3 bases; nucleotides outside the gene matches: 5. There are 18 residues in the CDR3. The CDR3: CASSPGLAGGYGANVLTF. The CDR3 coding sequence is TGTGCCAGCAGTCCGGGACTAGCGGGGGGGTATGGGGCCAACGTCCTGACTTTC.

As regards this clonotype: An end of the junction differs from the germline gene, which may be a read error. This CDR3 reads CANSLGQGLGTEAFF. The CDR3 region has the DNA TGTGCCAACAGCCTGGGCCAGGGCTTGGGCACTGAAGCTTTCTTT. The V and J genes are TRBV7-2 and TRBJ1-1; tentatively, D is TRBD1 (5 bases). Germline V lookup: CDR1 SGHTA, CDR2 FQGNSA. The CDR3 spans 15 residues.